These 29 T cell receptor beta chains were all obtained from the same sample, sequenced in a study of T cell clusters in autoimmune cytopenias. Approximately 36,000 genome equivalents of blood DNA were amplified for TRB. Multiplex touch-down PCR amplified TRB using TRB-A and TRB-B pools in one tube. Reanalyzing the multiplex PCR reads, TCRdb keeps one entry per CDR3 protein, without DNA. This sample's clone table lists some 9,600 distinct CDR3 sequences. Specimen: peripheral blood. These receptors were taken from a human donor with an autoimmune cytopenia or autoimmune hepatitis (not recorded which).

This clonotype counts as medium-sized by frequency. The chain employs TRBV5-5 and TRBJ2-5. Germline CDR1 SGHKS, CDR2 YYEKEE (reference sequence). The CDR3 extends over 12 amino acids. Here the CDR3 reads CASSPQLETQYF.

This clonotype counts as medium-sized by frequency. The gene calls are TRBV18 and TRBJ1-1; without DNA, the TCRdb call of TRBD1 cannot be checked. This CDR3 comprises 12 residues. Germline lookup yields CDR1 KGHSH and CDR2 LQKENI. This CDR3 reads CASSKGQLEAFF.

The gene calls are TRBV2 and TRBJ2-4. The CDR3 has 12 residues. The germline CDR1 and CDR2 sequences are SNHLY and FYNNEI. This chain's CDR3 is CASWSAKNIQYF.

Considering frequency, this clonotype is medium-sized. The chain employs TRBV19 and TRBJ1-5; the D call from TCRdb, TRBD1, cannot be confirmed without DNA. CDR3 size: 13 residues. Germline CDR1 and CDR2: LNHDA and SQIVND (reference sequence). This CDR3 is CASSYRVNQPQHF.

The chain links TRBV11-2 to TRBJ1-1. This CDR3 is built from 13 residues. Per the germline V gene, CDR1 is SGHAT and CDR2 is FQNNGV. The CDR3 loop is CASSFPGNTEAFF.

This rearrangement joins TRBV6-2 or TRBV6-3 to TRBJ1-1. The CDR3 has 11 amino acids. Per germline, CDR1 MNHEY and CDR2 SVGEGT. CDR3 sequence: CASSYLREAFF.

The rearrangement uses TRBV4-3 and TRBJ2-5; TCRdb names TRBD1, which stays unverified in the absence of DNA. Looked up from germline, CDR1 is LGHNA and CDR2 is YSLEER. CDR3 length: 13 residues. The CDR3 loop is CASSQGTRGTQYF.

This clonotype shows up as medium-sized by frequency. V is TRBV27 and J is TRBJ1-5. This CDR3 contains 13 residues. Germline CDR1 MNHEY, CDR2 SMNVEV (reference sequence). The CDR3 region is CASSSNNLQPQHF.

This sequence joins TRBV5-6 and TRBJ1-3; lacking DNA, the TRBD1 call made by TCRdb goes unchecked. The CDR3 is made up of 16 amino acids. Germline V gene sequence: CDR1 SGHDT, CDR2 YYEEEE. CDR3 protein: CASSLWTGRSGNTIYF.

The chain links TRBV7-9 to TRBJ2-3; TCRdb gives TRBD1 as the D gene, but with no DNA this cannot be confirmed. Germline CDR1 reads SEHNR; CDR2 reads FQNEAQ (reference sequence). The CDR3 is made up of 15 amino acids. CDR3 protein: CASSLGQGRTDTQYF.

Here the CDR3 reads CASRETSGSMNEQFF. This chain uses TRBV6-4 with TRBJ2-1; the D call of TRBD2 rests on TCRdb alone, since no DNA is present to check it. From germline, CDR1 is MRHNA and CDR2 SNTAGT. The CDR3 consists of 15 residues.

This clonotype ranks as medium-sized in terms of frequency. V and J are TRBV6-1 and TRBJ1-1; TCRdb's assignment of TRBD1 cannot be checked, as there is no DNA. The V gene's germline CDR1 is MNHNS and CDR2 SASEGT. This CDR3 contains 14 residues. CDR3 amino acids: CASSDGGLGTEAFF.

This chain links TRBV10-2 with TRBJ1-3. This CDR3 comprises 11 residues. Germline-derived CDR1 and CDR2 are WSHSY and SAAADI. The chain's CDR3 is CASSAADTIYF.

This clonotype is called medium-sized based on its frequency. The genes are TRBV29-1 and TRBJ1-1; TCRdb outputs TRBD1, but without DNA this stays unchecked. Germline V gives CDR1 SQVTM, CDR2 ANQGSEA. CDR3 length: 13 residues. CDR3 sequence: CSGETGQNTEAFF.

This clonotype ranks as medium-sized in terms of frequency. This chain connects TRBV5-6 to TRBJ2-5; TCRdb returns TRBD1, unconfirmable since there is no DNA. Germline assignment: CDR1 SGHDT and CDR2 YYEEEE. The CDR3 extends over 13 amino acids. CDR3 sequence reads: CASSSRGWETQYF.

The gene calls are TRBV6-1 and TRBJ2-7; TCRdb names TRBD1, which stays unverified in the absence of DNA. Germline CDR1 reads MNHNS; CDR2 reads SASEGT. CDR3 length: 13 residues. CDR3 loop: CASTGTGLHEQYF.

Considering frequency, this clonotype is medium-sized. V usage is TRBV6-6 and J usage is TRBJ2-2; TCRdb indicates TRBD1, and absent DNA this call remains unverified. Germline V lookup: CDR1 MNHNY, CDR2 SVGAGI (reference sequence). This CDR3 comprises 15 residues. The CDR3 is CASSPVGAGTGELFF.

The chain recombines TRBV20-1 with TRBJ2-1; TCRdb selects TRBD2, and the lack of DNA leaves this call unchecked. Germline V gene lookup returns CDR1 DFQATT and CDR2 SNEGSKA (reference sequence). The CDR3 has 15 amino acids. The CDR3 is CSAGKAGVSYNEQFF.

This chain uses TRBV28 with TRBJ1-1. Germline V gene sequence: CDR1 MDHEN, CDR2 SYDVKM. The CDR3 has 14 residues. CDR3 loop: CASSRMWTNTEAFF.

V is TRBV20-1 and J is TRBJ1-6. Germline V gives CDR1 DFQATT, CDR2 SNEGSKA (reference sequence). The length of the CDR3 is 16 residues. CDR3: CSARDRRFLYNSPLHF.

The CDR3 here is CASSTVNTEAFF. The rearrangement links TRBV6-2 or TRBV6-3 to TRBJ1-1. The CDR3 extends over 12 amino acids. Germline V gene sequence: CDR1 MNHEY, CDR2 SVGEGT.

The rearrangement uses TRBV5-1 and TRBJ2-7; TCRdb outputs TRBD2, but without DNA this stays unchecked. The length of the CDR3 is 13 residues. CDR1 and CDR2 (germline): SGHRS, YFSETQ. The CDR3 loop reads CASSLGLVGEQYF.

This chain connects TRBV5-1 to TRBJ2-7; TCRdb lists TRBD1, though no DNA is available to test this call. Germline V gene sequence: CDR1 SGHRS, CDR2 YFSETQ. The CDR3 consists of 14 residues. CDR3 residues: CASSVGQDAYEQYF.

The chain recombines TRBV7-9 with TRBJ2-5. CDR3 length: 13 residues. Germline V gene lookup returns CDR1 SEHNR and CDR2 FQNEAQ (reference sequence). The CDR3: CASSYGYQETQYF.

The chain joins TRBV10-3 to TRBJ2-1; the D call of TRBD2 rests on TCRdb alone, since no DNA is present to check it. The CDR3 covers 18 residues. CDR1 ENHRY and CDR2 SYGVKD come from the germline V gene. CDR3 in amino acids: CAITSTLAGGPSYNEQFF.

The V gene is TRBV20-1, the J gene TRBJ1-1. Looked up from germline, CDR1 is DFQATT and CDR2 is SNEGSKA (reference sequence). CDR3 length equals 14 residues. This CDR3 reads CSARQDSRWTEAFF.

V gene TRBV7-2 combines with J gene TRBJ1-2. This CDR3 contains 13 residues. Germline V lookup: CDR1 SGHTA, CDR2 FQGNSA. CDR3: CASSLEQFSGYTF. The full variable domain, completed using reference TRBV7-2 and TRBJ1-2, is GAGVSQSPSNKVTEKGKDVELRCDPISGHTALYWYRQSLGQGLEFLIYFQGNSAPDKSGLPSDRFSAERTGGSVSTLTIQRTQQEDSAVYLCASSLEQFSGYTFGSGTRLTVV.

V usage is TRBV11-2 and J usage is TRBJ2-3; as DNA is missing, the TRBD2 call by TCRdb cannot be tested. CDR1 SGHAT and CDR2 FQNNGV come from the germline V gene. The CDR3 consists of 15 residues. CDR3 sequence reads: CASSALAGGPDTQYF.

The CDR3 spells CASSLAGLPNTDTQYF. V is TRBV5-5 and J is TRBJ2-3. CDR1 is SGHKS, CDR2 YYEKEE, per germline (reference sequence). The CDR3 consists of 16 residues.